The 8 T cell receptor beta chains reported below all come from one sample, sequenced in a study. One entry per CDR3 protein results from TCRdb running MiXCR on the 5' RACE reads. In the table there are nearly 55,000 distinct CDR3 sequences, roughly a quarter of which are singletons. Sequences were obtained from tumor-infiltrating naive CD4+ T cells sorted from the breast tumor. The subset denotes: naive CD4+ T cells, CD4+CD45RA+CD25-. The receptors derive from a female donor with breast cancer.

This chain joins TRBV28 and TRBJ1-5, with D maybe TRBD1 (6 bases). CDR3 length: 14 residues. CDR1 MDHEN and CDR2 SYDVKM come from the germline V gene. Trimming stripped 3 bases from V and 7 bases from J, with 13 bases between. CDR3 sequence reads: CASSLVGGRQPQHF. The CDR3 nucleotides read TGTGCCAGCAGTTTGGTGGGGGGGCGCCAGCCCCAGCATTTT.

By proportion, this clonotype is medium-sized (0.01 to 0.1%). V usage is TRBV7-9 and J usage is TRBJ2-7; D may be TRBD1 (5 bases). Trimming stripped 5 bases from V and 3 bases from J, with 8 bases between. This CDR3 spans 12 amino acids. Germline V lookup: CDR1 SEHNR, CDR2 FQNEAQ (reference sequence). CDR3 loop: CASSRQNYEQYF. The CDR3 region has the DNA TGTGCCAGCAGCCGACAGAACTACGAGCAGTACTTC.

On this clonotype itself: A much larger clone sits a single nucleotide away, making a read error possible. Likely a read error: the CDR3 ends without its conserved phenylalanine or tryptophan. The gene calls are TRBV7-8 and TRBJ2-2; D is unresolved. This CDR3 spans 12 amino acids. V was shortened by 5 bases and J by 3 bases, with 4 bases between the two germline ends. From germline, CDR1 is SGHVS and CDR2 FQNEAQ. The chain's CDR3 is CASSPHTGELFL. The CDR3 region has the DNA TGTGCCAGCAGCCCGCACACCGGGGAGCTGTTTCTT.

For this clonotype: A much larger clonotype is one base distant, so this may be a read error. The genes are TRBV7-6 and TRBJ1-1, with a tentative D call TRBD1 (5 bases). The CDR3 has 13 residues. The germline V gene has CDR1 SGHVS and CDR2 FNYEAQ. The CDR3 nucleotides are TGTGCCAGCGGCTTACAGGCGAACACTGAAGCTTTCTTT. Its translation is CASGLQANTEAFF.

This clonotype was seen many times. The CDR3 bases are TGCAGCGTTGGGGACAGCCATAGTAGATCCGAGCAGTACTTC. Translation gives CSVGDSHSRSEQYF. The chain couples TRBV29-1 to TRBJ2-7; TRBD1 matches at 7 bases. This CDR3 spans 14 amino acids. With 4 bases clipped from V and 6 bases from J, the junction kept 12 bases outside the gene matches. CDR1 and CDR2 from the germline V gene are SQVTM and ANQGSEA.

Concerning this clonotype itself: A much bigger clone sits one base away, suggesting this may be a read error. This chain uses TRBV24-1 with TRBJ2-1; TRBD1 matches 10 bases. The CDR3 is 13 residues long. Germline lookup yields CDR1 KGHDR and CDR2 SFDVKD. The CDR3 region is CATRQGAINEQCF. The CDR3 region has the DNA TGTGCCACTCGACAGGGGGCGATCAATGAGCAGTGCTTC.

This clonotype was observed many times. V and J are TRBV27 and TRBJ2-7, with 7 bases matching TRBD2. Germline-derived CDR1 and CDR2 are MNHEY and SMNVEV (reference sequence). V lost 6 bases to trimming and J lost 0 bases; unmatched junction nucleotides: 8. CDR3 length: 15 amino acids. The CDR3 nucleotides are TGTGCCAGCAGCCTTGTACTAGCGAGCTCCTACGAGCAGTACTTC. Its protein product is CASSLVLASSYEQYF.

The V gene is TRBV28, the J gene TRBJ2-4; tentatively, D is TRBD2 (5 bases). Trimming cost V 6 bases and J 4 bases, with 10 bases left between them. The CDR3 extends over 13 amino acids. CDR1 MDHEN and CDR2 SYDVKM come from the germline V gene. The CDR3 reads CASSRPGKNIQYF. For the CDR3, the DNA is TGTGCCAGCAGCCGCCCGGGAAAAAACATTCAGTACTTC.